The T cell receptor beta chain under discussion was sequenced for a study of blood T cell repertoires in COVID-19. Whole-study context: Sources were T cells, B-cell-depleted T cells, or PBMCs; the material itself was cDNA or gDNA.

The authors' processing: Amplification from reference gene primers served as the basis for estimated nucleated cell counts. Sequenced by immunoSEQ multiplex PCR; TCRdb stores in-frame clones only, minus some. D and trimming were read from the DNA, whereas the V and J calls and clone size are those reported in that table. The sample lists approximately 240,000 clones; roughly nine tenths were seen once. CDR3 length: 14 residues. The ends were cut back, 4 bases at V and 4 bases at J, with 10 bases in the middle. The germline V gene has CDR1 LGHDT and CDR2 YNNKEL (reference sequence). The sequence derives from a woman under 30 who had recovered from COVID-19. This chain links TRBV3-1 (or the pseudogene TRBV3-2) with TRBJ1-4, with no clear D. Input material: peripheral blood. The chain's CDR3 is CASSPGNFNEKLFF. Here the CDR3 DNA reads TGTGCCAGCAGCCCGGGAAATTTTAATGAAAAACTGTTTTTT.